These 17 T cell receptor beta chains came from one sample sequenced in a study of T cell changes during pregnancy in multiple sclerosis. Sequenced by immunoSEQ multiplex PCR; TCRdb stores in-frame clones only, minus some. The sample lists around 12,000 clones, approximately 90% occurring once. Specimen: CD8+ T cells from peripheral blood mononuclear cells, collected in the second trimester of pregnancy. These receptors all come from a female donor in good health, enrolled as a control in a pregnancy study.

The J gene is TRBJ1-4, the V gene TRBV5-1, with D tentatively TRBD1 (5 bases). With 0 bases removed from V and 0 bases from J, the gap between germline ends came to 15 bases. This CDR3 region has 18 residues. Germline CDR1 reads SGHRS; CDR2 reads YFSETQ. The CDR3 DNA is TGCGCCAGCAGCTTGGTGGGGACTGGAGCTCCAACTAATGAAAAACTGTTTTTT. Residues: CASSLVGTGAPTNEKLFF.

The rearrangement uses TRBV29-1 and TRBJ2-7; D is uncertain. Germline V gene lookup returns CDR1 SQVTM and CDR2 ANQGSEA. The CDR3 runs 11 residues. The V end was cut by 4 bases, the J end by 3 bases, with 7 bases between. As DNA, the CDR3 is TGCAGCGTTGTTCTTAACTACGAGCAGTACTTC. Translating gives CSVVLNYEQYF.

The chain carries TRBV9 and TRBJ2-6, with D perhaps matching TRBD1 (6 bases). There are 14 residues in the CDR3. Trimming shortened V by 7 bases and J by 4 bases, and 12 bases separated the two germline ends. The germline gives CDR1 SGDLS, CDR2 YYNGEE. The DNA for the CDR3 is TGTGCCAGCGGGGGCGTCCCAGGGGCCAACGTCCTGACTTTC. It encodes CASGGVPGANVLTF.

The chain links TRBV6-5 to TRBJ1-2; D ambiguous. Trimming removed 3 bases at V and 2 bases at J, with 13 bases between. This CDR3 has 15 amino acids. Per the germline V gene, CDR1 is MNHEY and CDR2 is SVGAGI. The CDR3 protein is CASSYGLGGNYGYTF. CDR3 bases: TGTGCCAGCAGTTATGGTCTCGGCGGGAACTATGGCTACACCTTC.

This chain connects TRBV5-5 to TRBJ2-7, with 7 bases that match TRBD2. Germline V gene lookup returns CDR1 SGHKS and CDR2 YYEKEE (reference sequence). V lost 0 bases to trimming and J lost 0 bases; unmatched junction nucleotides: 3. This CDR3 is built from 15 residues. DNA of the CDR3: TGTGCCAGCAGCTTGGTGCTAGCGGACTCCTACGAGCAGTACTTC. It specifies CASSLVLADSYEQYF. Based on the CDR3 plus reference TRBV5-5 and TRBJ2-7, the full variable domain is DAGVTQSPTHLIKTRGQQVTLRCSPISGHKSVSWYQQVLGQGPQFIFQYYEKEERGRGNFPDRFSARQFPNYSSELNVNALLLGDSALYLCASSLVLADSYEQYFGPGTRLTVT.

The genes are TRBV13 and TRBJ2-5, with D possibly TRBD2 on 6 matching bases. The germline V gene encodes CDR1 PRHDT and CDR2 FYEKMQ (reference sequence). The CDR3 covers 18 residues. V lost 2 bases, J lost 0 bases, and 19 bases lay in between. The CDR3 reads CASSLRDSHPPYQETQYF. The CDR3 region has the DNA TGTGCCAGCAGCTTACGGGACTCCCACCCCCCGTACCAAGAGACCCAGTACTTC.

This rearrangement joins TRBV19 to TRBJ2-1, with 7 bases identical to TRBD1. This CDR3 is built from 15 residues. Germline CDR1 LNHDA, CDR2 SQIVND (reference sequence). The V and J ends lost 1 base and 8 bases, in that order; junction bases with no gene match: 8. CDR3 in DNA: TGTGCCAGTAGTATAGTAGTGACAGGGCTCGATGAGCAGTTCTTC. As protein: CASSIVVTGLDEQFF. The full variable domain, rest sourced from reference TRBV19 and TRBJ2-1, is DGGITQSPKYLFRKEGQNVTLSCEQNLNHDAMYWYRQDPGQGLRLIYYSQIVNDFQKGDIAEGYSVSREKKESFPLTVTSAQKNPTAFYLCASSIVVTGLDEQFFGPGTRLTVL.

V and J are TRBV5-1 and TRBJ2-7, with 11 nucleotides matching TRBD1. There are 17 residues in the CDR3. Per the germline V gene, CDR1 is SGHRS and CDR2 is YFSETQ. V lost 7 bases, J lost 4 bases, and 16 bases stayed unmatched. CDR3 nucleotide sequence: TGCGCCAGCGCGGGAACCGCTTGGACAGGGGGCGGATACGAGCAGTACTTC. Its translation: CASAGTAWTGGGYEQYF.

The CDR3 region has the DNA TGTGCCAGCAGTTTACAGGGTTTCGTGGACAGAGGGGGACATGAGCAGTTCTTC. It is translated as CASSLQGFVDRGGHEQFF. This chain uses TRBV27 with TRBJ2-1, with D possibly being TRBD1 (6 bases). Per the germline V gene, CDR1 is MNHEY and CDR2 is SMNVEV (reference sequence). CDR3 size: 18 residues. The V end lost 2 bases, the J end lost 8 bases, and 25 bases lay between the germline ends.

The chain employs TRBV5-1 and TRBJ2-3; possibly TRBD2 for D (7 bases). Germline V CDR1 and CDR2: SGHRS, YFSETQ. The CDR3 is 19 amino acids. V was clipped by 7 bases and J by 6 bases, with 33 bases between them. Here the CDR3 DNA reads TGCGCCAGCCGTGTTGGTGTTCCCACGGGGGGCGTGAGGTCGGATACGCAGTATTTT. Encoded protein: CASRVGVPTGGVRSDTQYF.

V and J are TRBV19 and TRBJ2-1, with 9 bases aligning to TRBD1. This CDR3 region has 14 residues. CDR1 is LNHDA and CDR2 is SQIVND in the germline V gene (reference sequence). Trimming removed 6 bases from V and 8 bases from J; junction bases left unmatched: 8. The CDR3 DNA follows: TGTGCCAGTAGACACAGGGGGCTGTTACATGAGCAGTTCTTC. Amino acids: CASRHRGLLHEQFF.

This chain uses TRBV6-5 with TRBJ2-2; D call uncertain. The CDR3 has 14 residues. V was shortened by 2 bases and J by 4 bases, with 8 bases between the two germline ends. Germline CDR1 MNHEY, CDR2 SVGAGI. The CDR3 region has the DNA TGTGCCAGCAGTTACGGGCAGCTCACCGGGGAGCTGTTTTTT. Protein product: CASSYGQLTGELFF.

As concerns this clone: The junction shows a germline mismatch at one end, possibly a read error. The CDR3 DNA reads as TGTGCTAGCAGCTTAGGTCCTCGCGGGGGTGATGAGCAGTTCTTC. Its translation is CASSLGPRGGDEQFF. V usage is TRBV7-7 and J usage is TRBJ2-1; 7 nucleotides align to TRBD2. Germline CDR1 is SSHAT and CDR2 is FNYEAQ (reference sequence). CDR3 size: 15 residues.

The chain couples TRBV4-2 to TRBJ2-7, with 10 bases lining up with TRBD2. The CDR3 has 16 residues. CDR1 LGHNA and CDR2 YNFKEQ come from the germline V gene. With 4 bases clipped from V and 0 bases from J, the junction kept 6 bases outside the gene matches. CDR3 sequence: CASSRLLAGSSYEQYF. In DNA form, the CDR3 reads TGTGCCAGCAGCCGATTACTAGCGGGATCCTCCTACGAGCAGTACTTC.

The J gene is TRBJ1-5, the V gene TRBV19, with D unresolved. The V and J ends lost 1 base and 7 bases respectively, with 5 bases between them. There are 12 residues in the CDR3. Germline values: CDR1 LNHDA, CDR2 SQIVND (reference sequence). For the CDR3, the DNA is TGTGCCAGTAGTATAGCGGTCCAGCCCCAGCATTTT. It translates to CASSIAVQPQHF.

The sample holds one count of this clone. The CDR3 here is CASRPRDPRSGGYEQYF. The CDR3 coding sequence is TGTGCCAGCAGACCCCGGGACCCGAGGTCGGGGGGCTACGAGCAGTACTTC. The chain employs TRBV2 and TRBJ2-7, with 7 bases lining up with TRBD2. CDR3 length: 17 amino acids. V shed 6 bases and J 3 bases; nucleotides not matched to a gene: 17. CDR1 SNHLY and CDR2 FYNNEI come from the germline V gene.

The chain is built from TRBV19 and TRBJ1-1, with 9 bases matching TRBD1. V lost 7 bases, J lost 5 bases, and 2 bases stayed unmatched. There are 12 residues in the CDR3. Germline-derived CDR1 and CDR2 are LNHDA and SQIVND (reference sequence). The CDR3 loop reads CASKGQGTEAFF. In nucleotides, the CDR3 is TGTGCCAGTAAGGGACAGGGAACTGAAGCTTTCTTT.